The text below deals with one T cell receptor (beta chain). Trimming took off 5 bases at V and 7 bases at J, with 18 bases between the two ends. Germline V gene data show CDR1 as SEHNR and CDR2 as FQNEAQ (reference sequence). The CDR3 has 15 amino acids. The repertoire was sequenced with immunoSEQ multiplex PCR; TCRdb's copy has only in-frame clones and lacks some. The top ten hold around 3.7% of the sample, which has 52,000 or so clones, 90% to 95% seen once. The sample originates from a study of control samples from healthy donors and cancer patients. The rearrangement uses TRBV7-9 and TRBJ2-1; D remains ambiguous. The TCR sequence derives from a man aged 25 to 40 in good health. Sequenced sample: blood. CDR3 coding DNA: TGTGCCAGCAGCGTGAGAGAGCCCTTGGTAAATGAGCAGTTCTTC. This sequence encodes CASSVREPLVNEQFF.